Following are 4 T cell receptor beta chains from one sample sequenced in a study of T cells in Graves' hyperthyroidism and ophthalmopathy. Amplification yielded TCR beta CDR3 regions, with RNA transcripts as the source. During a first-round RT-PCR of the TCR CDR3, the HTBI primer set was used. TCRdb processed the multiplex PCR reads anew with MiXCR; each CDR3 protein has one entry. The sample includes fewer than 750,000 distinct CDR3 sequences, approximately 15% of them seen just once. The sample taken for sequencing was blood. The receptors here all came from a woman in her thirties or forties with Graves' ophthalmopathy.

The J gene is TRBJ2-2, the V gene TRBV5-1, with 10 bases identical to TRBD2. This CDR3 contains 14 residues. V gave up 5 bases and J gave up 3 bases; unmatched junction bases: 1. Per the germline V gene, CDR1 is SGHRS and CDR2 is YFSETQ. For the CDR3, the DNA is TGCGCCAGCAGACTAGCGGGGCACACCGGGGAGCTGTTTTTT. It codes for CASRLAGHTGELFF.

At least ten counts were recorded for this clonotype. The chain combines TRBV18 with TRBJ2-7; maybe TRBD2 (6 bases). CDR3 length equals 14 residues. CDR1 is KGHSH, CDR2 LQKENI, per germline. The V end lost 4 bases, the J end lost 5 bases, and 15 bases lay between the germline ends. CDR3 DNA sequence: TGTGCCAGCTCACTCGGGACTCCCCCCCACGAGCAGTACTTC. Translated, it gives CASSLGTPPHEQYF.

The chain joins TRBV6-1 to TRBJ2-7; D perhaps matches TRBD2 (7 bases). Trimming took off 6 bases at V and 6 bases at J, with 12 bases between the two ends. Germline lookup yields CDR1 MNHNS and CDR2 SASEGT. This CDR3 spans 12 amino acids. This chain's CDR3 is CASRTGRAEQYF. The CDR3 nucleotides read TGTGCCAGCAGAACAGGGAGGGCCGAGCAGTACTTC.

This clonotype was detected many times. V gene TRBV6-2 or TRBV6-3 combines with J gene TRBJ1-2; D is unresolved. Germline V lookup: CDR1 MNHEY, CDR2 SVGEGT. The CDR3 sequence is 13 residues long. Between the trimmed V and J ends, which lost 2 bases and 7 bases, there was a span of 11 bases. The CDR3 spells CASSYEPDSGYTF. CDR3 nucleotides: TGTGCCAGCAGTTACGAACCAGATTCTGGCTACACCTTC.